Shown below are 3 T cell receptor beta chains from a single sample sequenced in a study of T cells in Graves' hyperthyroidism and ophthalmopathy. The CDR3 regions of TCR beta were amplified from RNA transcripts. The HTBI primer set served for first-round RT-PCR of the TCR CDR3. From the multiplex PCR reads, TCRdb called clonotypes with MiXCR, one entry per CDR3 protein. Of approximately 490,000 distinct CDR3 sequences in the sample, about 22% were seen once. Sequencing was performed on blood. The receptor source for this set is a woman in her 70s with Graves' ophthalmopathy.

This clonotype has at least ten counts. The chain employs TRBV28 and TRBJ2-7, with D perhaps assigned TRBD1 or TRBD2 (5 bases each). Per the germline V gene, CDR1 is MDHEN and CDR2 is SYDVKM. The CDR3 spans 14 residues. V gave up 5 bases and J gave up 3 bases, with 14 bases separating them. The CDR3 sequence: CASSPRWGSYEQYF. Here the CDR3 DNA reads TGTGCCAGCAGTCCCAGGTGGGGGAGCTACGAGCAGTACTTC.

The rearrangement links TRBV27 to TRBJ2-7; TRBD2 aligns across 9 bases. The V segment lost 4 bases and the J segment 3 bases; nucleotides outside the gene matches: 10. This CDR3 has 16 amino acids. In germline, CDR1 is MNHEY, CDR2 SMNVEV (reference sequence). CDR3 residues: CASSYGGLAYSYEQYF. The CDR3 bases are TGTGCCAGCAGTTATGGGGGACTAGCTTATAGCTACGAGCAGTACTTC.

The chain uses TRBV11-2 and TRBJ1-6; D is perhaps TRBD1 (5 bases). Per germline, CDR1 SGHAT and CDR2 FQNNGV. The V end was cut by 4 bases, the J end by 9 bases, with 13 bases between. This CDR3 is built from 14 residues. CDR3 nucleotides: TGTGCCAGCAGCTCTAGGGGATCAAGTTCACCCCTCCACTTT. As protein: CASSSRGSSSPLHF.